What follows are 14 T cell receptor beta chains derived from one specimen sequenced in a study of OX40 agonist ivuxolimab in advanced cancers. The table came from immunoSEQ multiplex PCR; TCRdb's copy has only in-frame clones and leaves some out. The sample shows roughly 35,000 clones, 82% of them seen only once. Sample: CD4+ or CD8+ T cells sorted from blood, taken in a trial of the OX40 agonist ivuxolimab. The source is an adult with an advanced solid tumor such as melanoma, head and neck, liver or kidney cancer.

V usage is TRBV5-4 and J usage is TRBJ1-3; the D is unclear. V was pared by 7 bases and J by 0 bases, with 8 bases between. This CDR3 contains 13 residues. From germline, CDR1 is SGHNT and CDR2 YYREEE (reference sequence). CDR3 coding DNA: TGTGCCAGCCGACCCAACTCTGGAAACACCATATATTTT. Amino acids: CASRPNSGNTIYF.

The chain carries TRBV18 and TRBJ1-1; D ambiguous. The CDR3 covers 15 residues. The germline gives CDR1 KGHSH, CDR2 LQKENI. V shed 0 bases and J shed 11 bases, with 19 bases lying between them. As DNA, the CDR3 is TGTGCCAGCTCACCACCGGTCGGGGAAGACCTCGGCGCTTTCTTT. Translation gives CASSPPVGEDLGAFF.

Only one count was recorded for this clone. The chain is built from TRBV15 and TRBJ2-1; D may match TRBD1 or TRBD2 (5 bases each). Germline V gene sequence: CDR1 LNHNV, CDR2 YYDKDF (reference sequence). Trimming removed 3 bases at V and 2 bases at J, with 8 bases between. CDR3 length: 14 amino acids. The CDR3 sequence is CATSSRDPYNEQFF. In DNA, the CDR3 is TGTGCCACCAGCAGTCGGGACCCCTACAATGAGCAGTTCTTC.

This chain links TRBV10-1 with TRBJ1-1; D is perhaps TRBD1 (5 bases). The CDR3 loop spans 13 amino acids. Trimming shortened V by 3 bases and J by 7 bases, and 12 bases separated the two germline ends. Germline-derived CDR1 and CDR2 are WNHNN and SYGVQD (reference sequence). The CDR3 loop reads CASSDGGAIEAFF. The CDR3 DNA reads as TGCGCCAGCAGTGATGGAGGGGCGATTGAAGCTTTCTTT.

This chain joins TRBV19 and TRBJ2-1; 9 bases match TRBD2. CDR3 length: 16 amino acids. V shed 4 bases, J shed 7 bases, and the junction held 11 bases outside the gene matches. Germline V CDR1 and CDR2: LNHDA, SQIVND (reference sequence). CDR3 in amino acids: CASSKSTGTSFNEQFF. The CDR3 DNA sequence: TGTGCCAGTAGTAAATCCACCGGGACTAGCTTTAATGAGCAGTTCTTC.

The chain carries TRBV6-6 and TRBJ2-1; the match to TRBD2 covers 8 bases. Losses at the gene ends were 7 bases for V and 6 bases for J; bases not matched to a gene: 11. This CDR3 comprises 15 residues. CDR1 MNHNY and CDR2 SVGAGI come from the germline V gene (reference sequence). The CDR3 region is CASTQAGLVGNEQFF. The CDR3, as DNA: TGTGCCAGCACTCAGGCGGGACTAGTCGGCAATGAGCAGTTCTTC.

This chain links TRBV30 with TRBJ2-2; D may be TRBD2 (6 bases). Trimming pared 4 bases from V and 7 bases from J, leaving 16 bases between. The germline V gene encodes CDR1 GTSNPN and CDR2 SVGIG (reference sequence). This CDR3 spans 14 amino acids. CDR3 DNA sequence: TGTGCCTGGACGTCTCCGGGACTCGGCGGGGAGCTGTTTTTT. Its translation is CAWTSPGLGGELFF. Filled out from reference TRBV30 and TRBJ2-2, the complete variable domain reads SQTIHQWPATLVQPVGSPLSLECTVEGTSNPNLYWYRQAAGRGLQLLFYSVGIGQISSEVPQNLSASRPQDRQFILSSKKLLLSDSGFYLCAWTSPGLGGELFFGEGSRLTVL.

V gene TRBV5-5 combines with J gene TRBJ1-5; TRBD1 agrees at 7 bases. This CDR3 is built from 14 residues. V shed 4 bases, J shed 7 bases, and the junction held 8 bases outside the gene matches. From germline, CDR1 is SGHKS and CDR2 YYEKEE (reference sequence). The CDR3 DNA reads as TGTGCCAGCAGCCCGGGACAGTTAATCCAGCCCCAGCATTTT. Translation gives CASSPGQLIQPQHF.

The chain carries TRBV20-1 and TRBJ1-2, with D hard to call. Germline CDR1 is DFQATT and CDR2 is SNEGSKA (reference sequence). There are 11 residues in the CDR3. The V end lost 1 base, the J end lost 5 bases, and 5 bases lay between the germline ends. Here the CDR3 reads CSARVGYGYTF. In DNA form, the CDR3 reads TGCAGTGCTAGAGTCGGGTATGGCTACACCTTC.

The count of this clone is one. The chain carries TRBV13 and TRBJ2-5, with a weak D call TRBD1 (5 bases). Germline V gives CDR1 PRHDT, CDR2 FYEKMQ (reference sequence). This CDR3 region has 16 residues. V was cut by 4 bases and J by 5 bases, with 20 bases left in between. The CDR3 loop is CASSYRNRGGIETQYF. CDR3 bases: TGTGCCAGCAGCTATCGTAATAGGGGTGGGATTGAGACCCAGTACTTC.

This chain connects TRBV7-9 to TRBJ2-3; D remains unclear. CDR1 and CDR2 (germline): SEHNR, FQNEAQ (reference sequence). This CDR3 spans 14 amino acids. V was cut by 3 bases and J by 2 bases, with 9 bases left in between. In nucleotides, the CDR3 is TGTGCCAGCAGCTTTCGGACCGCCACAGATACGCAGTATTTT. Its protein product is CASSFRTATDTQYF.

This clone was seen a single time. J is TRBJ1-2 and V is TRBV6-6; D is undetermined. Between the trimmed V and J ends, which lost 5 bases and 10 bases, there was a span of 14 bases. The CDR3 has 12 residues. In germline, CDR1 is MNHNY, CDR2 SVGAGI (reference sequence). The CDR3 coding sequence is TGTGCCAGCAGTCAAGCCTCGTCGGACTACACCTTC. Protein: CASSQASSDYTF.

The chain couples TRBV18 to TRBJ2-7; D gene ambiguous. V was clipped by 2 bases and J by 5 bases, with 16 bases between them. This CDR3 has 15 residues. The germline CDR1 and CDR2 sequences are KGHSH and LQKENI. This CDR3 reads CASSPSGNFGHEQYF. The CDR3 DNA sequence: TGTGCCAGCTCACCATCGGGCAACTTCGGCCACGAGCAGTACTTC. Together with reference TRBV18 and TRBJ2-7, the CDR3 gives the full variable domain: NAGVMQNPRHLVRRRGQEARLRCSPMKGHSHVYWYRQLPEEGLKFMVYLQKENIIDESGMPKERFSAEFPKEGPSILRIQQVVRGDSAAYFCASSPSGNFGHEQYFGPGTRLTVT.

This chain connects TRBV4-2 to TRBJ1-3, with 7 bases fitting TRBD1. The CDR3 consists of 20 residues. CDR1 is LGHNA and CDR2 is YNFKEQ in the germline V gene. The V and J ends lost 4 bases and 0 bases, in that order; junction bases with no gene match: 18. CDR3 protein: CASSPQGGRFRGISGNTIYF. The CDR3 DNA is TGTGCCAGCAGCCCCCAGGGGGGCAGATTCCGGGGAATCTCTGGAAACACCATATATTTT.